The clone carrying this T cell receptor beta chain was recorded at least ten times. Preparing the TCRbeta library involved the use of unique molecular identifiers. TCRdb re-analysed the PCR reads in MiXCR, keeping a single row per CDR3 protein. Of hundreds of thousands of distinct CDR3 sequences detected, 10% to 15% appear once; the ten largest clones hold around 4.5%. Trimming stripped 6 bases from V and 9 bases from J, with 17 bases between. The CDR3 totals 13 residues. The V gene's germline CDR1 is SNHLY and CDR2 FYNNEI. This sample stems from a study of T-cell reconstitution after alpha-beta-depleted transplantation in children.

The chain combines TRBV2 with TRBJ1-1; D remains unclear. The sequencing here drew on PBMCs, taken from the stem cell graft. The origin of this receptor is a human donor who donated a stem cell graft to a child with Fanconi anemia. CDR3 amino acids: CASRKDSQIQAFF. CDR3 coding DNA: TGTGCCAGCAGAAAGGACTCTCAAATTCAAGCTTTCTTT.